A single sample gave rise to the 20 T cell receptor beta chains below, sequenced in a study of monozygotic twins with inflammatory bowel disease. TCRdb re-called the 5' RACE reads; one entry per CDR3 protein, DNA not given. This table holds fewer than 350,000 distinct CDR3 sequences. The material sequenced was blood. These receptors were obtained from a human donor with ulcerative colitis or Crohn's disease, or a healthy co-twin of an affected twin (not recorded which).

The rearrangement joins TRBV4-1 to TRBJ1-5; TCRdb returns TRBD1, unconfirmable since there is no DNA. CDR1 is MGHRA, CDR2 YSYEKL, per germline. The CDR3 sequence is 15 residues long. This CDR3 reads CASSQEGDRGQPQHF.

The chain carries TRBV3-1 and TRBJ1-5. The CDR3 loop spans 15 amino acids. The V gene's germline CDR1 is LGHDT and CDR2 YNNKEL (reference sequence). CDR3 in amino acids: CASSQDTKGNQPQHF.

The V gene is TRBV20-1, the J gene TRBJ2-7. Germline values: CDR1 DFQATT, CDR2 SNEGSKA (reference sequence). The CDR3 sequence is 14 residues long. The CDR3 reads CSASSTLNSYEQYF.

This rearrangement joins TRBV12-3 or TRBV12-4 to TRBJ2-1. CDR3 size: 13 residues. CDR3 in amino acids: CASSFYGYNEQFF.

This chain uses TRBV7-9 with TRBJ1-4; absent DNA, TCRdb's TRBD1 call cannot be checked. Looked up from germline, CDR1 is SEHNR and CDR2 is FQNEAQ (reference sequence). This CDR3 comprises 17 residues. CDR3 sequence reads: CASSSNLGGPDNEKLFF.

The J gene is TRBJ2-1, the V gene TRBV11-2; there is no DNA to check the TCRdb D call of TRBD2. The CDR3 runs 18 residues. CDR1 is SGHAT, CDR2 FQNNGV, per germline. The CDR3 sequence: CASSFPAERAASYNEQFF.

This chain joins TRBV7-2 and TRBJ1-2; TCRdb designates TRBD1, a call that cannot be tested without DNA. Germline V gives CDR1 SGHTA, CDR2 FQGNSA. CDR3 length: 14 residues. The CDR3 is CASSLVGVNYGYTF.

The J gene is TRBJ1-5, the V gene TRBV19. Germline CDR1 reads LNHDA; CDR2 reads SQIVND (reference sequence). The CDR3 has 15 amino acids. This chain's CDR3 is CASSIFGQRSQPQHF.

This sequence joins TRBV14 and TRBJ2-3. Germline CDR1 SGHDN, CDR2 FVKESK. The CDR3 spans 16 residues. CDR3 in amino acids: CASSFGGNFRADTQYF. Drawing the rest from reference TRBV14 and TRBJ2-3, the complete variable domain is EAGVTQFPSHSVIEKGQTVTLRCDPISGHDNLYWYRRVMGKEIKFLLHFVKESKQDESGMPNNRFLAERTGGTYSTLKVQPAELEDSGVYFCASSFGGNFRADTQYFGPGTRLTVL.

This CDR3 is CASGLQNTEAFF. The rearrangement links TRBV6-2 or TRBV6-3 to TRBJ1-1. The CDR3 has 12 amino acids. Per germline, CDR1 MNHEY and CDR2 SVGEGT.

The chain recombines TRBV15 with TRBJ2-5; TCRdb's assignment of TRBD2 cannot be checked, as there is no DNA. Germline V gene lookup returns CDR1 LNHNV and CDR2 YYDKDF (reference sequence). CDR3 length: 17 residues. CDR3 sequence reads: CATSSLLAKAQGETQYF.

This chain links TRBV7-2 with TRBJ2-1; with no DNA, the TCRdb D assignment of TRBD2 cannot be verified. CDR3 length: 15 residues. CDR1 SGHTA and CDR2 FQGNSA come from the germline V gene. CDR3 loop: CASSAGLAVYNEQFF.

The chain employs TRBV20-1 and TRBJ2-7; with no DNA, the TCRdb D assignment of TRBD2 cannot be verified. Germline V gene sequence: CDR1 DFQATT, CDR2 SNEGSKA (reference sequence). There are 14 residues in the CDR3. CDR3 in amino acids: CSATSGGAVHEQYF.

V usage is TRBV7-6 and J usage is TRBJ2-1; TCRdb proposes TRBD2, but this gene call is untestable without DNA. There are 16 residues in the CDR3. CDR1 is SGHVS and CDR2 is FNYEAQ in the germline V gene. Here the CDR3 reads CASSYLPGLAGYEQFF.

This chain uses TRBV21-1 with TRBJ1-2; TCRdb proposes TRBD1, but this gene call is untestable without DNA. TRBV21-1 corresponds to a pseudogene. This CDR3 has 14 residues. The CDR3 is CASTLRTESYGYTF.

The rearrangement joins TRBV11-2 to TRBJ1-1; TCRdb's D call of TRBD1 is untestable without DNA. The germline gives CDR1 SGHAT, CDR2 FQNNGV. The CDR3 has 16 amino acids. Here the CDR3 reads CPSSFPQGAWDTEAFF.

The J gene is TRBJ2-1, the V gene TRBV7-3; checking the TCRdb D call of TRBD2 is not possible without DNA. Per the germline V gene, CDR1 is SGHTA and CDR2 is FQGTGA. The CDR3 loop spans 15 amino acids. This CDR3 is CASSLGAGGNNEQFF.

V gene TRBV5-1 combines with J gene TRBJ1-1. The CDR3 loop spans 14 amino acids. Germline V gene sequence: CDR1 SGHRS, CDR2 YFSETQ. The CDR3 reads CASSLETQYTEAFF.

The genes are TRBV7-9 and TRBJ2-4; the D call from TCRdb, TRBD1, cannot be confirmed without DNA. Germline V gene data show CDR1 as SEHNR and CDR2 as FQNEAQ (reference sequence). This CDR3 spans 16 amino acids. CDR3 loop: CASSPVGAPSKNIQYF.

The chain links TRBV7-2 to TRBJ1-6; without DNA, the TCRdb call of TRBD1 cannot be checked. The germline gives CDR1 SGHTA, CDR2 FQGNSA. The CDR3 loop spans 16 amino acids. The CDR3 spells CASSLAAGKLMAPLHF.